The 4 T cell receptor beta chains reported below all come from one sample, sequenced in a study of blood T cell repertoires in COVID-19. Libraries were prepared by immunoSEQ multiplex PCR; TCRdb keeps only in-frame clonotypes and omits some of them. In the table there are 100,000 to 150,000 clones, more than 80% of which are singletons. Sequencing was performed on peripheral blood. The receptor set was obtained from a woman aged 60-75 years with acute or convalescent COVID-19.

The chain has TRBV2 and TRBJ1-5; D gene uncertain. Trimming stripped 3 bases from V and 2 bases from J, with 11 bases between. CDR3 length: 15 amino acids. Germline values: CDR1 SNHLY, CDR2 FYNNEI. The DNA of the CDR3 is TGTGCCAGCAGTGATGGTGACTCGGGCAATCAGCCCCAGCATTTT. This encodes CASSDGDSGNQPQHF.

This clone appeared a few times. J is TRBJ1-4 and V is TRBV15; 9 bases map to TRBD1. Per germline, CDR1 LNHNV and CDR2 YYDKDF (reference sequence). CDR3 size: 19 residues. V was pared by 3 bases and J by 1 base, with 12 bases of the junction left unmatched. Written as DNA, the CDR3 is TGTGCCACCAGCAGGGTCGAGACAGGGGGTACTTTAACTAATGAAAAACTGTTTTTT. It codes for CATSRVETGGTLTNEKLFF.

The V and J genes are TRBV2 and TRBJ1-2, with D maybe TRBD1 (6 bases). CDR1 SNHLY and CDR2 FYNNEI come from the germline V gene. This CDR3 region has 14 residues. Trimming pared 1 base from V and 4 bases from J, leaving 10 bases between. Written as DNA, the CDR3 is TGTGCCAGCAGTGAAGGGACAGAGCTCTATGGCTACACCTTC. It yields the protein CASSEGTELYGYTF.

Worth noting for this clone: The sample has other DNA sequences that encode this CDR3 too. This rearrangement joins TRBV3-1 (or the pseudogene TRBV3-2) to TRBJ1-2; no clear D. This CDR3 is 13 amino acids long. Germline CDR1 and CDR2: LGHDT and YNNKEL (reference sequence). Trimming pared 3 bases from V and 4 bases from J, leaving 9 bases between. DNA of the CDR3: TGTGCCAGCAGCCAGAGAACAGTCTATGGCTACACCTTC. It is translated as CASSQRTVYGYTF.